The 17 T cell receptor beta chains reported below all come from one sample, sequenced in a study of CD8+ T cells in alopecia areata. RNA extraction was followed by reverse transcription into cDNA, which acted as the sequencing template. Produced via immunoSEQ multiplex PCR; TCRdb's table is partial and in-frame only. The sample lists approximately 150,000 clones, more than 40% occurring once. Sequenced: CD4+ T cells sorted from blood. All receptors come from a human donor with alopecia areata.

The chain combines TRBV7-9 with TRBJ1-2; D not certain. V was trimmed by 1 base and J by 4 bases, leaving 16 bases between them. This CDR3 has 16 amino acids. The germline V gene encodes CDR1 SEHNR and CDR2 FQNEAQ (reference sequence). CDR3 DNA: TGTGCCAGCAGCTTAGAGCTCGGTCGGACCGCCTATGGCTACACCTTC. Its translation: CASSLELGRTAYGYTF.

The gene calls are TRBV2 and TRBJ2-2; 8 bases match TRBD2. V lost 6 bases to trimming and J lost 4 bases; unmatched junction nucleotides: 4. Germline CDR1 is SNHLY and CDR2 is FYNNEI. The CDR3 loop spans 14 amino acids. CDR3 DNA sequence: TGTGCCAGCAGCGGGAGGGCCGGCACCGGGGAGCTGTTTTTT. Its translation is CASSGRAGTGELFF.

This clone was seen a few times. This chain links TRBV7-3 with TRBJ2-2; 8 bases are a match to TRBD2. The CDR3 length is 15 residues. Germline V lookup: CDR1 SGHTA, CDR2 FQGTGA. Germline trimming cut 3 bases from V and 6 bases from J; bases unmatched to any gene: 6. CDR3 coding DNA: TGTGCCAGCAGCTTCGGGACTAGAGGTTCCGGGGAGCTGTTTTTT. Protein sequence: CASSFGTRGSGELFF.

The rearrangement uses TRBV28 and TRBJ2-1; D gene ambiguous. Trimming shortened V by 3 bases and J by 8 bases, and 5 bases separated the two germline ends. CDR1 and CDR2 from the germline V gene are MDHEN and SYDVKM. The CDR3 runs to 11 residues. CDR3: CASSLGHEQFF. The DNA for the CDR3 is TGTGCCAGCAGTTTGGGCCATGAGCAGTTCTTC.

The V and J genes are TRBV29-1 and TRBJ2-3, with TRBD2 matching 8 bases. V was clipped by 4 bases and J by 8 bases; unmatched bases: 11. Germline V gene data show CDR1 as SQVTM and CDR2 as ANQGSEA. CDR3 length: 14 amino acids. This chain's CDR3 is CSVGLARSGGTQYF. The DNA for the CDR3 is TGCAGCGTTGGACTAGCGCGGAGTGGTGGTACGCAGTATTTT.

The rearrangement uses TRBV5-1 and TRBJ2-2; 7 bases map to TRBD2. Trimming removed 2 bases from V and 1 base from J; junction bases left unmatched: 5. CDR3 length: 16 residues. Germline CDR1 SGHRS, CDR2 YFSETQ. CDR3 residues: CASSFSGPQNTGELFF. CDR3 bases: TGCGCCAGCAGCTTTAGCGGGCCCCAGAACACCGGGGAGCTGTTTTTT.

The gene calls are TRBV29-1 and TRBJ2-1, with a tentative D call TRBD1 (6 bases). Germline V gene data show CDR1 as SQVTM and CDR2 as ANQGSEA. The CDR3 consists of 14 residues. V lost 2 bases to trimming and J lost 1 base, with 9 bases between them. CDR3 coding DNA: TGCAGCGTTGAAAGGGGGTGGTCCTACAATGAGCAGTTCTTC. Protein sequence: CSVERGWSYNEQFF.

The rearrangement uses TRBV4-1 and TRBJ1-5; no clear D gene. Germline values: CDR1 MGHRA, CDR2 YSYEKL. V lost 1 base to trimming and J lost 6 bases, with 13 bases between them. This CDR3 comprises 15 residues. The CDR3 DNA follows: TGCGCCAGCAGCCAAGGGCCAGACCCGGCTCAGCCCCAGCATTTT. This encodes CASSQGPDPAQPQHF.

The chain links TRBV30 to TRBJ1-3; D is ambiguous. The CDR3 is 14 amino acids. V was trimmed by 3 bases and J by 9 bases, leaving 18 bases between them. The germline V gene has CDR1 GTSNPN and CDR2 SVGIG (reference sequence). The CDR3 is CAWRPGSYVGTIYF. The CDR3 region has the DNA TGTGCCTGGAGACCCGGCAGCTACGTGGGCACCATATATTTT. Complete variable domain (other parts from reference TRBV30 and TRBJ1-3): SQTIHQWPATLVQPVGSPLSLECTVEGTSNPNLYWYRQAAGRGLQLLFYSVGIGQISSEVPQNLSASRPQDRQFILSSKKLLLSDSGFYLCAWRPGSYVGTIYFGEGSWLTVV.

This chain links TRBV30 with TRBJ2-1; TRBD2 matches 7 bases. This CDR3 has 14 residues. After removal of 2 bases from V and 9 bases from J, the junction contained 10 bases not matched to a gene. Germline CDR1 and CDR2: GTSNPN and SVGIG (reference sequence). CDR3 sequence reads: CAWSWREGPGEQFF. CDR3 sequence (DNA): TGTGCCTGGAGTTGGAGGGAGGGCCCCGGTGAGCAGTTCTTC.

This clone was recorded once. The chain joins TRBV7-9 to TRBJ2-7, with 10 bases lining up with TRBD1. Germline V gene data show CDR1 as SEHNR and CDR2 as FQNEAQ (reference sequence). The CDR3 is made up of 15 amino acids. Trimming cost V 0 bases and J 2 bases; bases outside gene matches: 1. For the CDR3, the DNA is TGTGCCAGCAGCTTAGCCGGGACAGGGGCCTACGAGCAGTACTTC. It specifies CASSLAGTGAYEQYF. Full variable domain (outside the CDR3, taken from reference TRBV7-9 and TRBJ2-7): DTGVSQNPRHKITKRGQNVTFRCDPISEHNRLYWYRQTLGQGPEFLTYFQNEAQLEKSRLLSDRFSAERPKGSFSTLEIQRTEQGDSAMYLCASSLAGTGAYEQYFGPGTRLTVT.

The rearrangement uses TRBV5-1 and TRBJ2-5, with 14 bases lining up with TRBD2. The CDR3 runs 16 residues. Germline V CDR1 and CDR2: SGHRS, YFSETQ. V lost 4 bases, J lost 7 bases, and 9 bases stayed unmatched. The CDR3 coding sequence is TGCGCCAGCAGCACCGGGACTAGCGGGAGCCTTTCGACCCAGTACTTC. This codes for CASSTGTSGSLSTQYF.

The CDR3 loop is CATSRAGGVLYEQYF. The CDR3 DNA reads as TGTGCCACCAGCAGGGCTGGGGGGGTTCTATACGAGCAGTACTTC. The chain links TRBV15 to TRBJ2-7, with TRBD2 matching 7 bases. V lost 3 bases and J lost 4; bases outside the gene matches: 9. The CDR3 covers 15 residues. Germline CDR1 is LNHNV and CDR2 is YYDKDF (reference sequence).

This chain joins TRBV29-1 and TRBJ1-3; maybe TRBD1 (5 bases). Germline CDR1 is SQVTM and CDR2 is ANQGSEA. The CDR3 has 14 amino acids. V was cut by 2 bases and J by 3 bases, with 11 bases left in between. This CDR3 is CSVETGTLGNTIYF. CDR3 bases: TGCAGCGTTGAAACCGGGACCCTTGGAAACACCATATATTTT.

With respect to this clone: A read error may produce the germline difference seen at one junction end. J is TRBJ1-1 and V is TRBV5-6, with D unclear. The CDR3 consists of 14 residues. Germline CDR1 SGHDT, CDR2 YYEEEE. CDR3 protein: CASSLPTENTEAFF. Here the CDR3 DNA reads TGTGCAAGCAGTTTGCCCACCGAGAACACTGAAGCTTTCTTT.

This chain links TRBV9 with TRBJ2-5, with D perhaps TRBD1 or TRBD2 (6 bases each). CDR3 length equals 13 residues. Germline V lookup: CDR1 SGDLS, CDR2 YYNGEE. Between the trimmed V and J ends, which lost 3 bases and 5 bases, there was a span of 11 bases. Here the CDR3 reads CASSATGGETQYF. CDR3 nucleotides: TGTGCCAGCAGCGCGACAGGAGGGGAGACCCAGTACTTC. The variable domain in full, with the rest retrieved from reference TRBV9 and TRBJ2-5, is DSGVTQTPKHLITATGQRVTLRCSPRSGDLSVYWYQQSLDQGLQFLIQYYNGEERAKGNILERFSAQQFPDLHSELNLSSLELGDSALYFCASSATGGETQYFGPGTRLLVL.

The chain carries TRBV14 and TRBJ1-5; D unclear. Germline V gene data show CDR1 as SGHDN and CDR2 as FVKESK. The CDR3 runs to 11 residues. The V end was cut by 3 bases, the J end by 4 bases, with 1 base between. The CDR3 DNA is TGTGCCAGCAGCCATAATCAGCCCCAGCATTTT. Protein product: CASSHNQPQHF. Variable domain in full (rest from reference TRBV14 and TRBJ1-5): EAGVTQFPSHSVIEKGQTVTLRCDPISGHDNLYWYRRVMGKEIKFLLHFVKESKQDESGMPNNRFLAERTGGTYSTLKVQPAELEDSGVYFCASSHNQPQHFGDGTRLSIL.